The 18 T cell receptor beta chains below were found in one sample sequenced in a study of shared clonotypes between healthy human individuals. TCRdb keeps only in-frame clones here, not all; method: immunoSEQ multiplex PCR. The sample holds some 2 million clones, approximately 95% seen once. The sequenced material came from naive CD4+ T cells sorted from blood. Subset given: CD45RA+ positively selected. These receptors all come from a man aged 18 to 30 in good health.

J is TRBJ1-2 and V is TRBV5-1; 8 nucleotides match TRBD1. This CDR3 comprises 15 residues. Germline lookup yields CDR1 SGHRS and CDR2 YFSETQ. The ends lost 4 bases at V and 4 bases at J; junction bases unmatched: 9. For the CDR3, the DNA is TGCGCCAGCAGCCGTGACAGGGGTCCGGCCTATGGCTACACCTTC. It codes for CASSRDRGPAYGYTF.

Details on this clone: Different DNA sequences within this sample yield the same CDR3. The chain combines TRBV5-1 with TRBJ2-7; 11 bases match TRBD2. Trimming removed 4 bases from V and 4 bases from J; junction bases left unmatched: 7. This CDR3 comprises 15 residues. CDR1 and CDR2 from the germline V gene are SGHRS and YFSETQ. CDR3 nucleotide sequence: TGCGCCAGCAGCCCGGGACTAGCGGATCCATACGAGCAGTACTTC. Protein product: CASSPGLADPYEQYF.

This clone has ten or more counts. The chain has TRBV27 and TRBJ1-1; D is unresolved. V gave up 3 bases and J gave up 1 base, with 6 bases separating them. CDR3 size: 13 residues. Germline V gene lookup returns CDR1 MNHEY and CDR2 SMNVEV (reference sequence). CDR3 amino acids: CASSFGENTEAFF. In nucleotides, the CDR3 is TGTGCCAGCAGTTTCGGAGAGAACACTGAAGCTTTCTTT.

J is TRBJ1-1 and V is TRBV5-8; unclear D gene. The CDR3 spans 13 residues. Germline-derived CDR1 and CDR2 are SGHTS and YDEGEE. V gave up 2 bases and J gave up 1 base, with 6 bases separating them. CDR3 protein: CASSFNRNTEAFF. The CDR3 nucleotides read TGTGCCAGCAGCTTTAACAGGAACACTGAAGCTTTCTTT.

The chain employs TRBV19 and TRBJ2-1; 8 bases align to TRBD2. CDR1 is LNHDA, CDR2 SQIVND, per germline (reference sequence). The CDR3 is made up of 19 amino acids. The trim removed 5 bases at V and 0 bases at J, leaving 15 bases unmatched. CDR3 protein: CASSPPPGGAGGSYNEQFF. CDR3 bases: TGTGCCAGTAGTCCCCCTCCCGGGGGGGCTGGAGGCTCCTACAATGAGCAGTTCTTC.

This chain uses TRBV5-4 with TRBJ1-2; a weak D match, TRBD1 (5 bases). The germline V gene has CDR1 SGHNT and CDR2 YYREEE (reference sequence). The CDR3 consists of 14 residues. V lost 4 bases, J lost 4 bases, and 14 bases lay in between. The CDR3 region has the DNA TGTGCCAGCAGCGGGGGAGGGGATCTCTATGGCTACACCTTC. As protein: CASSGGGDLYGYTF.

The gene calls are TRBV7-2 and TRBJ2-3, with 7 nucleotides matching TRBD1. V gave up 1 base and J gave up 1 base; unmatched junction bases: 5. The length of the CDR3 is 16 residues. Germline V gene lookup returns CDR1 SGHTA and CDR2 FQGNSA. The CDR3 bases are TGTGCCAGCAGCTTAGGGGCAGGGGGAGGCACAGATACGCAGTATTTT. Encoded protein: CASSLGAGGGTDTQYF.

Details on this clone: A read error may explain this, as a much larger clone is one base away. The sample contains more than one DNA sequence encoding this CDR3. In nucleotides, the CDR3 is TGTGCCAGTAGTTACGGAGGCAGGGCCTTAGGAAACACCATATATTTT. This encodes CASSYGGRALGNTIYF. V is TRBV6-6 and J is TRBJ1-3; TRBD1 might be the D (5 bases). The length of the CDR3 is 16 residues. Germline CDR1 MNHNY, CDR2 SVGAGI (reference sequence).

This sequence joins TRBV19 and TRBJ1-2; 10 nucleotides align to TRBD1. CDR3 length equals 15 residues. The trim removed 6 bases at V and 3 bases at J, leaving 7 bases unmatched. The V gene's germline CDR1 is LNHDA and CDR2 SQIVND (reference sequence). The CDR3 DNA reads as TGTGCCAGTAGACTTACCGGGACAGGGGACTATGGCTACACCTTC. As protein: CASRLTGTGDYGYTF.

The chain has TRBV20-1 and TRBJ2-5, with D tentatively TRBD1 or TRBD2 (5 bases each). Per the germline V gene, CDR1 is DFQATT and CDR2 is SNEGSKA (reference sequence). The CDR3 runs to 11 residues. The CDR3 spells CSSPRGETQYF. CDR3 in DNA: TGCAGCAGCCCGAGGGGAGAGACCCAGTACTTC.

The rearrangement joins TRBV10-3 to TRBJ2-1; D is possibly TRBD1 (8 bases). From germline, CDR1 is ENHRY and CDR2 SYGVKD. The V and J ends lost 4 bases and 7 bases respectively, with 17 bases between them. CDR3 length: 15 residues. Here the CDR3 reads CAISGTGRGQNEQFF. In DNA form, the CDR3 reads TGTGCCATCAGTGGGACAGGGAGGGGTCAGAATGAGCAGTTCTTC.

Comments on this clone: Other DNA sequences in the sample encode the same CDR3. This chain uses TRBV6-5 with TRBJ2-5, with 8 bases fitting TRBD1. Trimming at V came to 5 bases and at J to 5 bases, leaving 4 bases not matched to a gene. Germline CDR1 and CDR2: MNHEY and SVGAGI. CDR3 length: 13 residues. The CDR3 loop is CASSRTGSETQYF. For the CDR3, the DNA is TGTGCCAGCAGTAGGACAGGGTCGGAGACCCAGTACTTC.

This chain links TRBV5-6 with TRBJ2-1; perhaps D is TRBD1 or TRBD2 (6 bases each). The CDR3 runs to 15 residues. V shed 0 bases and J shed 7 bases, with 14 bases lying between them. The germline V gene has CDR1 SGHDT and CDR2 YYEEEE. CDR3 nucleotide sequence: TGTGCCAGCAGCTTGGGGGCGGCGGGACAAAATGAGCAGTTCTTC. Its translation: CASSLGAAGQNEQFF.

The rearrangement uses TRBV27 and TRBJ2-7, with TRBD1 as a possible D gene (6 bases). Germline assignment: CDR1 MNHEY and CDR2 SMNVEV (reference sequence). The V end lost 4 bases, the J end lost 4 bases, and 20 bases lay between the germline ends. The CDR3 is 16 residues long. CDR3 nucleotide sequence: TGTGCCAGCAGTTCTAGATACCGACTGGGGGCGTACGAGCAGTACTTC. As protein: CASSSRYRLGAYEQYF.

This chain connects TRBV18 to TRBJ2-4; D ambiguous. V gave up 5 bases and J gave up 13 bases, with 18 bases separating them. Germline values: CDR1 KGHSH, CDR2 LQKENI. CDR3 length: 13 residues. The CDR3 DNA reads as TGTGCCAGCTCAGACGACGCTCTGAATGCGCAGTACTTC. Translation gives CASSDDALNAQYF.

The CDR3 region has the DNA TGTGCCAGCAGTTTCTCCGGGACACATACCACCGGGGAGCTGTTTTTT. Its translation: CASSFSGTHTTGELFF. The chain is built from TRBV27 and TRBJ2-2; D may be TRBD1 (6 bases). Germline CDR1 is MNHEY and CDR2 is SMNVEV (reference sequence). The CDR3 covers 16 residues. Trimming stripped 3 bases from V and 4 bases from J, with 15 bases between.

The rearrangement joins TRBV19 to TRBJ1-2; D is ambiguous. Germline V gene data show CDR1 as LNHDA and CDR2 as SQIVND (reference sequence). This CDR3 is built from 14 residues. V was shortened by 2 bases and J by 4 bases, with 11 bases between the two germline ends. The CDR3 bases are TGTGCCAGTAGTATAATCAATGGTGGCTATGGCTACACCTTC. Protein sequence: CASSIINGGYGYTF.

V is TRBV11-2 and J is TRBJ2-7; D remains unclear. Germline V gene data show CDR1 as SGHAT and CDR2 as FQNNGV. The length of the CDR3 is 14 residues. Between the trimmed V and J ends, which lost 0 bases and 0 bases, there was a span of 6 bases. In nucleotides, the CDR3 is TGTGCCAGCAGCTTAGATTGGATCTCCTACGAGCAGTACTTC. Translation: CASSLDWISYEQYF.